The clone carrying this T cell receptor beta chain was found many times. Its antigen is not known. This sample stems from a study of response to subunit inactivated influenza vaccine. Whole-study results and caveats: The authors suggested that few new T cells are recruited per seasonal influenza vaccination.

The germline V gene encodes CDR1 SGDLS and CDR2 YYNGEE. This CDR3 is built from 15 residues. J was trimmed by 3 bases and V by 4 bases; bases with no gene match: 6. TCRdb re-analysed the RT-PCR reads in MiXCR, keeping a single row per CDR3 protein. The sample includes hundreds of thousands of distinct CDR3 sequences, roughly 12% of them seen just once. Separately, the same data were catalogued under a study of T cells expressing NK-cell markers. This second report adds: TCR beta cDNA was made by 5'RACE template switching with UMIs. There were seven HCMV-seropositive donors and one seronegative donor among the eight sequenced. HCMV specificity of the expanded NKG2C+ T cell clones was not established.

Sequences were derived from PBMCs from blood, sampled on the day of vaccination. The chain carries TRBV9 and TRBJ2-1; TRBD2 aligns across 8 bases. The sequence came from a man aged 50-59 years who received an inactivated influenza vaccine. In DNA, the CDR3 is TGTGCCAGCAGCCTCCGGACTAGCTACTACAATGAGCAGTTCTTC. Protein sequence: CASSLRTSYYNEQFF.